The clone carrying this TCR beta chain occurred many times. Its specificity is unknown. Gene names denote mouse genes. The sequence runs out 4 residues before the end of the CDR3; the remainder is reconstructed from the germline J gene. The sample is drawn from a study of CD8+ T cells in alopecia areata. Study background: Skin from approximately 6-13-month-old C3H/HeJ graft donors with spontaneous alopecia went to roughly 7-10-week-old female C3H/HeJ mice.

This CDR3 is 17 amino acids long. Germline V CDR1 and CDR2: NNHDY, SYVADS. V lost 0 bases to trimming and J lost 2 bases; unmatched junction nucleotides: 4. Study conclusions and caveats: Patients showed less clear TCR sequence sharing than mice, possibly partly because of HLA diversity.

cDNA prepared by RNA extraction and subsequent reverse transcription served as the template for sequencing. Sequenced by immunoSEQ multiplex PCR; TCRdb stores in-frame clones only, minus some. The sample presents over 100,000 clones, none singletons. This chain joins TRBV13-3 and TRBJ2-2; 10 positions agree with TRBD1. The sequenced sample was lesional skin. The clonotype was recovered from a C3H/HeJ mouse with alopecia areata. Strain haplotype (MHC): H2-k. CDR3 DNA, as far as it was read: TGTGCCAGCAGTGATGCCCGACAGGGGGCGAACACCGGG. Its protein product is CASSDARQGANTG. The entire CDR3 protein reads CASSDARQGANTGQLYF. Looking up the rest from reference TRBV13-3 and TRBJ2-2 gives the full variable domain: EAAVTQSPRSKVAVTGGKVTLSCHQTNNHDYMYWYRQDTGHGLRLIHYSYVADSTEKGDIPDGYKASRPSQENFSLILELASLSQTAVYFCASSDARQGANTGQLYFGEGSKLTVL.